This T cell receptor beta chain was identified during a study of CD8 T cells in Susac syndrome. When the RNA was reverse transcribed, random hexamers were used with an input of roughly 0.45 to 1 ug. Amplification of the TCR beta CDR3 was carried out by immunoSEQ multiplex PCR, which spanned a total of 54 Vbeta and 13 Jbeta segments. TCRdb itself ran the immunoSEQ multiplex PCR reads through MiXCR, one entry per CDR3 protein. The profile covers roughly 400,000 distinct CDR3 sequences, with approximately 85% appearing a single time and approximately 0.12% taken by the ten largest. CDR3 length: 17 residues. The germline gives CDR1 MDHEN, CDR2 SYDVKM. V lost 2 bases to trimming and J lost 4 bases; unmatched junction nucleotides: 11. The T cells that were sequenced for TCR beta were CD8+ and CD4+ cells from blood.

The chain has TRBV28 and TRBJ1-5; 7 bases align to TRBD1. The sequence came from a human donor with multiple sclerosis. The source material was CD8+ T cells from PBMCs. The CDR3 DNA sequence: TGTGCCAGCAGTTTAAGGGGGCCTACTGCTAAAAATCAGCCCCAGCATTTT. It encodes CASSLRGPTAKNQPQHF.